This T cell receptor (beta chain) comes out of a study of CD8 T cells in Susac syndrome. Random hexamers primed reverse transcription of 0.5 to 1 ug RNA. One entry per CDR3 protein results from TCRdb running MiXCR on the immunoSEQ multiplex PCR reads. The data contain about 47,000 distinct CDR3 sequences, 80% to 95% of them singletons. Details on this clonotype: Its cognate antigen is unknown.

This CDR3 comprises 16 residues. V shed 2 bases and J 2 bases; nucleotides not matched to a gene: 6. CDR1 and CDR2 from the germline V gene are SGHVS and FQNEAQ. Study conclusions and caveats: The authors acknowledged that the study's TCR sequencing and HLA analysis involved relatively few individuals.

The sequenced sample consisted of CD8+ T cells from PBMCs. The chain has TRBV7-8 and TRBJ2-3; 8 bases map to TRBD2. The clonotype originates from a human donor in good health. DNA for the CDR3: TGTGCCAGCAGCTTACTAGCGGGCGGAGACACAGATACGCAGTATTTT. Translated: CASSLLAGGDTDTQYF.